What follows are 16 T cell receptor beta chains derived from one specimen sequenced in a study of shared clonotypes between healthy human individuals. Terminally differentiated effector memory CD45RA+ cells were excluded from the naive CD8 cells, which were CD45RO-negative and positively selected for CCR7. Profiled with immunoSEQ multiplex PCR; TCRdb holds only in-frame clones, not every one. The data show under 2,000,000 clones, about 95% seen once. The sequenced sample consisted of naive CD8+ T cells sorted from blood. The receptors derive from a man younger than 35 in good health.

CDR3 in DNA: TGTGCCAGCAGCCCAACATATAGACTAGCCGGAGATATGGCCCAGTACTTC. Translated, it gives CASSPTYRLAGDMAQYF. The J gene is TRBJ2-5, the V gene TRBV9; 7 nucleotides agree with TRBD2. From germline, CDR1 is SGDLS and CDR2 YYNGEE. This CDR3 comprises 17 residues. The V and J ends lost 4 bases and 9 bases, in that order; junction bases with no gene match: 21.

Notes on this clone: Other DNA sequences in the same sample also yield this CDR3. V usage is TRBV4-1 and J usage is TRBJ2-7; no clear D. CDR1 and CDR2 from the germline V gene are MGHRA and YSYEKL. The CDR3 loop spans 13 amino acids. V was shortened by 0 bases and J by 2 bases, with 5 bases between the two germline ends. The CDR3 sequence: CASSQDTAYEQYF. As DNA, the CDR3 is TGCGCCAGCAGCCAAGATACAGCCTACGAGCAGTACTTC.

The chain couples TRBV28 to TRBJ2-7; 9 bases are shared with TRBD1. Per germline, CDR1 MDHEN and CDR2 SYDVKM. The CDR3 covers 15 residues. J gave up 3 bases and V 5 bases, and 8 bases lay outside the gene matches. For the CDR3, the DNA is TGTGCCAGCAGTGAGGGACAGGGAGAATTCTACGAGCAGTACTTC. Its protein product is CASSEGQGEFYEQYF.

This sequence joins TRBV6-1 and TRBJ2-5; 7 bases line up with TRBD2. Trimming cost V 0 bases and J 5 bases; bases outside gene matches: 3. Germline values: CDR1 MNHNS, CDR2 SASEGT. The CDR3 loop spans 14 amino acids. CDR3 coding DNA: TGTGCCAGCAGTGAAGCGCGGGGGTACGAGACCCAGTACTTC. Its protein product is CASSEARGYETQYF.

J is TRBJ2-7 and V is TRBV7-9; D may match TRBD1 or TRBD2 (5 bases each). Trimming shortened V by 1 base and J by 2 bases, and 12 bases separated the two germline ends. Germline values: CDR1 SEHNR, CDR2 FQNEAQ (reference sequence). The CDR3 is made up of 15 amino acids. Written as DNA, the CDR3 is TGTGCCAGCAGCTTAGGAGGGGCCAATCCCTACGAGCAGTACTTC. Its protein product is CASSLGGANPYEQYF.

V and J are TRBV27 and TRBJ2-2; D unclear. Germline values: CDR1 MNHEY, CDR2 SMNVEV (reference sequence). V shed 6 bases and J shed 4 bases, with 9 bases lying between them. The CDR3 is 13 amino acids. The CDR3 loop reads CASSQDGTGELFF. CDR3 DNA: TGTGCCAGCAGCCAGGATGGCACCGGGGAGCTGTTTTTT.

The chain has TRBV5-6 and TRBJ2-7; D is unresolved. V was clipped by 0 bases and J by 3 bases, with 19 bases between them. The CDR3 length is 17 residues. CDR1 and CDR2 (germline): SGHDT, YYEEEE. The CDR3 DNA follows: TGTGCCAGCAGCTTGGGGTTGGGCGACCTCGAACACTACGAGCAGTACTTC. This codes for CASSLGLGDLEHYEQYF.

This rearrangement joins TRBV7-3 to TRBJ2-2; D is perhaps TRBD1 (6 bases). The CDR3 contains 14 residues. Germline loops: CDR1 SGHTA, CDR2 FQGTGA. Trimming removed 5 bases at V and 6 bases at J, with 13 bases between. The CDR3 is CASSLRQDSGELFF. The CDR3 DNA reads TGTGCCAGCAGCCTCAGACAGGATTCCGGGGAGCTGTTTTTT.

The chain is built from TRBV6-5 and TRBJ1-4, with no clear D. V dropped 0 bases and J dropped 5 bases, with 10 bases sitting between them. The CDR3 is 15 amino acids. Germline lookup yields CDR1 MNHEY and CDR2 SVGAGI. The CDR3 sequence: CASSYSFWGNEKLFF. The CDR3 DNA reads TGTGCCAGCAGTTACTCGTTCTGGGGAAATGAAAAACTGTTTTTT.

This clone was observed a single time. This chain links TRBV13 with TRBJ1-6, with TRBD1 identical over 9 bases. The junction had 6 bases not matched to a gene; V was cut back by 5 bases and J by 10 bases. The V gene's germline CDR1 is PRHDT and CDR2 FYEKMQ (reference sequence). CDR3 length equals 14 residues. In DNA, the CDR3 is TGTGCCAGCAGCGAGCGGACAGGGGACTCACCCCTCCACTTT. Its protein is CASSERTGDSPLHF.

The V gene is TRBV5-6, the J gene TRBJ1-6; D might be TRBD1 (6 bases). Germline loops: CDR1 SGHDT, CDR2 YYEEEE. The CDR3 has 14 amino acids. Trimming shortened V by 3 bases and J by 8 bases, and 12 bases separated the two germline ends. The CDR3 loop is CASSYQGTDSPLHF. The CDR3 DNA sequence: TGTGCCAGCAGCTATCAGGGGACCGATTCACCCCTCCACTTT.

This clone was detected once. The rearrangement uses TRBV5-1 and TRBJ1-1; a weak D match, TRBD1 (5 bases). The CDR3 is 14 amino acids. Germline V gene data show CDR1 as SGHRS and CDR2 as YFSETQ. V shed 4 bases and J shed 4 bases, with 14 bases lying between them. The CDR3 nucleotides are TGCGCCAGCAGCGGAACAGGTCTGGGCACTGAAGCTTTCTTT. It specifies CASSGTGLGTEAFF.

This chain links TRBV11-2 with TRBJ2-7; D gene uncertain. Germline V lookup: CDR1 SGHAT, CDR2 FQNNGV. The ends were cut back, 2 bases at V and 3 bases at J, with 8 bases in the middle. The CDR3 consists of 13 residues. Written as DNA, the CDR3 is TGTGCCAGCAGCTTAACGGCCGGCTACGAGCAGTACTTC. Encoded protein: CASSLTAGYEQYF. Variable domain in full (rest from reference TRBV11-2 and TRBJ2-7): EAGVAQSPRYKIIEKRQSVAFWCNPISGHATLYWYQQILGQGPKLLIQFQNNGVVDDSQLPKDRFSAERLKGVDSTLKIQPAKLEDSAVYLCASSLTAGYEQYFGPGTRLTVT.

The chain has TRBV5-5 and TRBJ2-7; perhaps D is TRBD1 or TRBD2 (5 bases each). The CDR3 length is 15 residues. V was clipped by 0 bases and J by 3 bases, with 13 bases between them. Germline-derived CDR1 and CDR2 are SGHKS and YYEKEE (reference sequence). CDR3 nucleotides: TGTGCCAGCAGCTTGGGGCCGGGGCTCGGCTACGAGCAGTACTTC. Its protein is CASSLGPGLGYEQYF.

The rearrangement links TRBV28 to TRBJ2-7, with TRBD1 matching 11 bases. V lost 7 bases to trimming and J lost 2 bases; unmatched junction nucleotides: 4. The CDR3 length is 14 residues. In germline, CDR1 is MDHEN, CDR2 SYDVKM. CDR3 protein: CASTPDRGPYEQYF. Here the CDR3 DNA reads TGTGCCAGCACTCCGGACAGGGGGCCCTACGAGCAGTACTTC.

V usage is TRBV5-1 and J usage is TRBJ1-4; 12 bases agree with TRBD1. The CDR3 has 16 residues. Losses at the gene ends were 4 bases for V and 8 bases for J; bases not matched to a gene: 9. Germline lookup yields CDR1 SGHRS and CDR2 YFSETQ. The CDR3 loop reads CASSGGQGALGEKLFF. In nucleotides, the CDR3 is TGCGCCAGCAGCGGGGGACAGGGGGCGCTGGGCGAAAAACTGTTTTTT.